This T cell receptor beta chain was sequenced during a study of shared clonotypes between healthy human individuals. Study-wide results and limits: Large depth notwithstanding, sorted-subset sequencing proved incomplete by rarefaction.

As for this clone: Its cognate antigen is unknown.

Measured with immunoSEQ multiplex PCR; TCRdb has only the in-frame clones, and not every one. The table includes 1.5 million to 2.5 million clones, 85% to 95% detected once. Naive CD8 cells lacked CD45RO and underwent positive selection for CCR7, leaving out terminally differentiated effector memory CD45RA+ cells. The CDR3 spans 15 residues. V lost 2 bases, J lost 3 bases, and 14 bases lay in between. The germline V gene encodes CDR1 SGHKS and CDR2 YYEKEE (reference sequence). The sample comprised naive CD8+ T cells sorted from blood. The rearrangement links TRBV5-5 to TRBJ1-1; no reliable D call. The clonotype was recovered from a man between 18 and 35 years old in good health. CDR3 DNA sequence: TGTGCCAGCAGCTTCGACTCCGGAGGATACACTGAAGCTTTCTTT. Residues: CASSFDSGGYTEAFF.